This T cell receptor (beta chain) was retrieved from a study of control samples from healthy donors and cancer patients. Profiled with immunoSEQ multiplex PCR; TCRdb holds only in-frame clones, not every one. There are some 150,000 clones in the sample; around 90% occur only once, and over 4.5% lies in the top ten. Looked up from germline, CDR1 is MNHEY and CDR2 is SMNVEV (reference sequence). J was trimmed by 6 bases and V by 2 bases; bases with no gene match: 3. The CDR3 sequence is 14 residues long. This TCR came from a man aged 25 to 45 in good health. Sequencing was performed on blood. The rearrangement links TRBV27 to TRBJ2-7; 11 bases line up with TRBD2. In nucleotides, the CDR3 is TGTGCCAGCAGTTTAAGACTAGCGGGATTCGAGCAGTACTTC. This encodes CASSLRLAGFEQYF.